These T cell receptor beta chains were read from a single sample in a study of blood T cell repertoires in COVID-19. Assay used: immunoSEQ multiplex PCR; TCRdb lists only in-frame clones, some missing. The sample has about 180,000 clones, 88% seen once. Sequencing was carried out using PBMCs or T cells enriched from blood (not recorded which). The receptor set was obtained from a young woman who had recovered from COVID-19. Both conserved end residues are trimmed from each CDR3. D genes are given only for firm matches.

J	V	D	CDR3
TRBJ1-2	TRBV7-2	TRBD1	ASSPNPGGGLGYT
TRBJ1-1	TRBV28	.	ASSLVGGGEAF
TRBJ1-2	TRBV5-6	.	ASSFTTFDSFGYT
TRBJ1-1	TRBV18	.	ASSPRIGFDGNTEAF
TRBJ2-7	TRBV27	.	ASSLSRGNEQY
TRBJ1-1	TRBV2	.	ASSELNAGWENTEAF
TRBJ2-5	TRBV5-1	.	ASSLVGYQETQY
TRBJ1-1	TRBV30	.	AWSGTRSNTEAF
TRBJ2-5	TRBV18	TRBD2	ASSPRTGTSGSQETQY
TRBJ1-2	TRBV7-3	.	ASSPTPGYGYT
TRBJ1-1	TRBV2	TRBD1	ASREDRGGTEAF
TRBJ1-3	TRBV4-1	.	ASSQDAGSFSGNTIY
TRBJ1-1	TRBV30	.	AWSGQGSTEAF
TRBJ1-4	TRBV7-2	TRBD1	ASSLNPGQLNEKLF
TRBJ2-2	TRBV14	.	ASSQNLNTGELF
TRBJ2-2	TRBV6-2/TRBV6-3	TRBD2	ASSPLRSGGSTGELF
TRBJ1-2	TRBV30	TRBD1	ASTDLNRDRDYGYT
TRBJ2-7	TRBV6-5	TRBD1	ASSPGTGVDEQY
TRBJ1-5	TRBV28	.	ASSYYGRAPDQPQH
TRBJ2-1	TRBV28	.	ASRTLHREITSYNEQF
TRBJ1-3	TRBV19	.	ASSIQGDDTIY
TRBJ1-3	TRBV28	.	ASTPVYSGNTIY
TRBJ1-5	TRBV28	.	ASSPISKRDQPQH
TRBJ2-7	TRBV5-1	.	ASSLVQGSYEQY
TRBJ2-7	TRBV11-2	TRBD1	ASSWGQRYEQY
TRBJ2-1	TRBV30	.	ASTPGTGSSYNEQF
TRBJ1-2	TRBV6-5	.	ASSYSQVEWYGYT